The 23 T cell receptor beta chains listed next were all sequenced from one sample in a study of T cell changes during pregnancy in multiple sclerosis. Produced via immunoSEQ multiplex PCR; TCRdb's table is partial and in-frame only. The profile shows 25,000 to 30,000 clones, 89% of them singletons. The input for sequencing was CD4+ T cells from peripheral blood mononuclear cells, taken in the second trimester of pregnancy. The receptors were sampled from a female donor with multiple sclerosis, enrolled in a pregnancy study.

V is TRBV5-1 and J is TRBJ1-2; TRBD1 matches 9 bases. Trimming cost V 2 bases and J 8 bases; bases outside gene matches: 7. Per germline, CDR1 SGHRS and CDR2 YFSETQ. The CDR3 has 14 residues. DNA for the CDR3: TGCGCCAGCAGCTTCGAACAGGGGGCTAGGGGCTACACCTTC. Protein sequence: CASSFEQGARGYTF. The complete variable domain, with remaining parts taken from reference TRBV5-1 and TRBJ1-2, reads KAGVTQTPRYLIKTRGQQVTLSCSPISGHRSVSWYQQTPGQGLQFLFEYFSETQRNKGNFPGRFSGRQFSNSRSEMNVSTLELGDSALYLCASSFEQGARGYTFGSGTRLTVV.

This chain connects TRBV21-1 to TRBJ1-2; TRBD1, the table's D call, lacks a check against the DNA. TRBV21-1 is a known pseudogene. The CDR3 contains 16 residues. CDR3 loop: CASTPAPGQGDYGYTF. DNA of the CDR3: TGTGCCAGCACTCCTGCCCCGGGACAAGGCGACTATGGCTACACCTTC.

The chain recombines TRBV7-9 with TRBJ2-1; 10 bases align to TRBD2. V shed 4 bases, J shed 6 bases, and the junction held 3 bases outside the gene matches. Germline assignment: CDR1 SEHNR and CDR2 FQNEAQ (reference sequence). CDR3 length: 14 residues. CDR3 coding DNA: TGTGCCAGCAGCTCCAGCGGGGGGGGCAATGAGCAGTTCTTC. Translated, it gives CASSSSGGGNEQFF.

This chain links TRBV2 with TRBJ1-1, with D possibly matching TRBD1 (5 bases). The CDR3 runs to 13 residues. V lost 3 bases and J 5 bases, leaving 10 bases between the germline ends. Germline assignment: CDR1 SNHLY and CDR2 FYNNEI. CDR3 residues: CASSEARETEAFF. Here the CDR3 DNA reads TGTGCCAGCAGTGAGGCCAGGGAAACTGAAGCTTTCTTT.

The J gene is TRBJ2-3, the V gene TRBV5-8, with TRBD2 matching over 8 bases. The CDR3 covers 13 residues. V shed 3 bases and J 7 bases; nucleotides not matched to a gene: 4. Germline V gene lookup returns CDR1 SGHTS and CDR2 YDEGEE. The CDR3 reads CASSSGGVNTQYF. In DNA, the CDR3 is TGTGCCAGCAGCTCCGGGGGGGTAAATACGCAGTATTTT.

In DNA form, the CDR3 reads TGCAGCGTTGATGGGGCAAGGGGTGAAAAACTGTTTTTT. This codes for CSVDGARGEKLFF. The rearrangement joins TRBV29-1 to TRBJ1-4; perhaps TRBD1 as D (5 bases). The CDR3 has 13 residues. V was clipped by 3 bases and J by 7 bases, with 12 bases between them. Per germline, CDR1 SQVTM and CDR2 ANQGSEA.

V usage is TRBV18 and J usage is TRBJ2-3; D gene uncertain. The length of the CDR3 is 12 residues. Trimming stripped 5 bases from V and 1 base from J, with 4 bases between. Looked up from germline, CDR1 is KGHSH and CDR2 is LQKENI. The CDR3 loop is CASSFGTDTQYF. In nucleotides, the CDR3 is TGTGCCAGCTCATTCGGCACAGATACGCAGTATTTT.

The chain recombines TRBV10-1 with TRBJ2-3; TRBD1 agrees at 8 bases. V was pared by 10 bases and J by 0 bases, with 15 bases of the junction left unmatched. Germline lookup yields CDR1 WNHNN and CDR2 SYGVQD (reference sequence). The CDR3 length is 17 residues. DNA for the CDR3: TGCGCCACAACGGACTCAAGAGACAGGGGAAGCACAGATACGCAGTATTTT. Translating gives CATTDSRDRGSTDTQYF.

The CDR3 region has the DNA TGTGCCAGCAGCTTAGAAGGGACAGGGGGCAAGATCCTCCACTTT. Translation: CASSLEGTGGKILHF. The chain couples TRBV7-2 to TRBJ1-6, with 12 bases identical to TRBD1. Germline V CDR1 and CDR2: SGHTA, FQGNSA. This CDR3 spans 15 amino acids. V was clipped by 1 base and J by 15 bases; unmatched bases: 7.

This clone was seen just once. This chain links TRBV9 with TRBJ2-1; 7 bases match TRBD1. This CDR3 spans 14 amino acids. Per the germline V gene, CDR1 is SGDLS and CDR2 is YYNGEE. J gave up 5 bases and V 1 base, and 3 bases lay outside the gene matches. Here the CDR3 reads CASSVRQGNNEQFF. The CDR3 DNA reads TGTGCCAGCAGCGTAAGACAGGGAAACAATGAGCAGTTCTTC.

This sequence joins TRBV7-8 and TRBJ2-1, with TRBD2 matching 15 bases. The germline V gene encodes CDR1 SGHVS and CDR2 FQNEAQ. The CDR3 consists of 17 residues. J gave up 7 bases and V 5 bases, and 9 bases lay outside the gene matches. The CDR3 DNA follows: TGTGCCAGCAGCAAGAGGACTAGCGGGGGGGCCGGGAATGAGCAGTTCTTC. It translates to CASSKRTSGGAGNEQFF.

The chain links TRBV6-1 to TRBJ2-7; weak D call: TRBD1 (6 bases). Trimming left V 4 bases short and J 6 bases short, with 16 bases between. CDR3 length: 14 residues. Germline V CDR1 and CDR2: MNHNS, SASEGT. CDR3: CASSVTPQGGEQYF. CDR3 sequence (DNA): TGTGCCAGCAGTGTAACTCCCCAAGGGGGCGAGCAGTACTTC.

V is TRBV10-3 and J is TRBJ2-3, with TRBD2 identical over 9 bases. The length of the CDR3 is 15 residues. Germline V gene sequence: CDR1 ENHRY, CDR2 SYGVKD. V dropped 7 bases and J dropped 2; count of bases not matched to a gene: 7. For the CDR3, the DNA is TGTGCCATCACCGCGACTAGCGGTGCCACAGATACGCAGTATTTT. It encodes CAITATSGATDTQYF.

CDR3: CASSPGTRGGGTDTQYF. CDR3 bases: TGTGCCAGCAGCCCTGGGACTAGGGGCGGGGGCACAGATACGCAGTATTTT. The chain has TRBV7-2 and TRBJ2-3, with 8 positions matching TRBD2. The CDR3 loop spans 17 amino acids. Germline-derived CDR1 and CDR2 are SGHTA and FQGNSA. Losses at the gene ends were 5 bases for V and 1 base for J; bases not matched to a gene: 11.

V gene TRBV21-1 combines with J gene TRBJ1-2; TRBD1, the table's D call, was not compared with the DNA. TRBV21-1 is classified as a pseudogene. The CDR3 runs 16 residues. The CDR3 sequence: CASERTGKFTNYGYTF. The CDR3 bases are TGTGCCAGCGAAAGGACAGGGAAATTTACTAACTATGGCTACACCTTC.

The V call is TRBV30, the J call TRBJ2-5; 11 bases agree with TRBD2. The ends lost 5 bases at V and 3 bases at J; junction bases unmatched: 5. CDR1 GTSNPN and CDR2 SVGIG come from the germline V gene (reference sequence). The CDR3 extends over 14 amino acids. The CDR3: CAWDLAGGKETQYF. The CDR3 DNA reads TGTGCCTGGGACCTAGCGGGGGGTAAAGAGACCCAGTACTTC.

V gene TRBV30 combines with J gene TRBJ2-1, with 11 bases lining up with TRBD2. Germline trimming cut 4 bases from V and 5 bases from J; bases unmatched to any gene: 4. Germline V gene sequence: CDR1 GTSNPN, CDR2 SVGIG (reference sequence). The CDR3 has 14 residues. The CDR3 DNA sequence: TGTGCCTGGACCCTAGCGGGGGGAGACAATGAGCAGTTCTTC. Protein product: CAWTLAGGDNEQFF.

The CDR3 here is CASSSNGQGLGNTIYF. For the CDR3, the DNA is TGTGCCAGCAGCTCCAACGGACAGGGCTTAGGAAACACCATATATTTT. The rearrangement joins TRBV7-9 to TRBJ1-3; 8 bases line up with TRBD1. V shed 4 bases and J 4 bases; nucleotides not matched to a gene: 9. The germline V gene encodes CDR1 SEHNR and CDR2 FQNEAQ (reference sequence). CDR3 size: 16 residues.

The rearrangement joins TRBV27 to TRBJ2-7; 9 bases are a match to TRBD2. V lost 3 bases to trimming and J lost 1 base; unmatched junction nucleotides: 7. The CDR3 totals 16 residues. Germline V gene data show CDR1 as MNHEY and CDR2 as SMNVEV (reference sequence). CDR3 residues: CASSFRASGASYEQYF. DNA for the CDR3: TGTGCCAGCAGTTTTAGAGCTAGCGGGGCTTCCTACGAGCAGTACTTC.

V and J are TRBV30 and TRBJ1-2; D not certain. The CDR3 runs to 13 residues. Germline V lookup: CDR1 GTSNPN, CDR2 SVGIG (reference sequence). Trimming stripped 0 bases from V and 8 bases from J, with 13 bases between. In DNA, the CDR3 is TGTGCCTGGAGTGTACGAGAACCGAGCGGCTACACCTTC. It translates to CAWSVREPSGYTF.

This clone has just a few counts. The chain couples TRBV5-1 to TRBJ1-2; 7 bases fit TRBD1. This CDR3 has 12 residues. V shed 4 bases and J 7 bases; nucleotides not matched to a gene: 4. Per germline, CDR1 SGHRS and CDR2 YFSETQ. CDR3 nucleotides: TGCGCCAGCAGCACAGGGGCGGGTGGCTACACCTTC. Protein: CASSTGAGGYTF.

CDR3 nucleotides: TGTGCCAGCAGCCACAGGATCTCTGGGGCCAACGTCCTGACTTTC. It translates to CASSHRISGANVLTF. The chain recombines TRBV7-6 with TRBJ2-6, with D maybe TRBD1 (5 bases). V lost 5 bases and J lost 0, with 8 bases in between. The CDR3 runs to 15 residues. The germline gives CDR1 SGHVS, CDR2 FNYEAQ.

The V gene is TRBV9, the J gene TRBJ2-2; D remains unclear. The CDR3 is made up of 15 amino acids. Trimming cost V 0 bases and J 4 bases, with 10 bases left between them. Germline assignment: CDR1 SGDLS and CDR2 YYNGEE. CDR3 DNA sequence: TGTGCCAGCAGCGTAGGCGGAACCTTCACCGGGGAGCTGTTTTTT. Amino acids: CASSVGGTFTGELFF. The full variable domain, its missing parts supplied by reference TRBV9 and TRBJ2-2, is DSGVTQTPKHLITATGQRVTLRCSPRSGDLSVYWYQQSLDQGLQFLIQYYNGEERAKGNILERFSAQQFPDLHSELNLSSLELGDSALYFCASSVGGTFTGELFFGEGSRLTVL.